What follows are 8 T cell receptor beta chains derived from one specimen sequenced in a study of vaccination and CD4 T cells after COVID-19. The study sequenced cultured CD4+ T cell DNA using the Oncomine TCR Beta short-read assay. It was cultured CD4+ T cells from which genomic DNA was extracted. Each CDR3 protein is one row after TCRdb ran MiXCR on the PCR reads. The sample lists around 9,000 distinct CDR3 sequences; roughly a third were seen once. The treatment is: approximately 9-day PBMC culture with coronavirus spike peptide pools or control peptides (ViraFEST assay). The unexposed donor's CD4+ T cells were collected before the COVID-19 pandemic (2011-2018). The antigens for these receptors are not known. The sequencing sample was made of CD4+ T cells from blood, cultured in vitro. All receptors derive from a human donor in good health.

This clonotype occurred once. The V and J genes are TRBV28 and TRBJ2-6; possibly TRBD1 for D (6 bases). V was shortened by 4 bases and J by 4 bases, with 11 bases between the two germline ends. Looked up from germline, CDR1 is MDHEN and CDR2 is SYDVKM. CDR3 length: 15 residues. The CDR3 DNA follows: TGTGCCAGCAGTTGGACAGTTTTAGGGGCCAACGTCCTGACTTTC. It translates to CASSWTVLGANVLTF. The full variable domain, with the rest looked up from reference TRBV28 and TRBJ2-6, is DVKVTQSSRYLVKRTGEKVFLECVQDMDHENMFWYRQDPGLGLRLIYFSYDVKMKEKGDIPEGYSVSREKKERFSLILESASTNQTSMYLCASSWTVLGANVLTFGAGSRLTVL.

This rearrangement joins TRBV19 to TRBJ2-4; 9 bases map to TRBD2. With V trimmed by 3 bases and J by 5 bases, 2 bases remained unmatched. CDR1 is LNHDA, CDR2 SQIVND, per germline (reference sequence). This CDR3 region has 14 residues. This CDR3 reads CASSMASGENIQYF. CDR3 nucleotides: TGTGCCAGTAGTATGGCTAGCGGGGAAAACATTCAGTACTTC.

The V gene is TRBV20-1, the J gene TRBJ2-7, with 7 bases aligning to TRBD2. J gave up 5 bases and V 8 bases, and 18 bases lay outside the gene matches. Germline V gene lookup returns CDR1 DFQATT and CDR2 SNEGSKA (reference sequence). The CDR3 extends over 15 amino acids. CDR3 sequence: CSPLALMGGLHEQYF. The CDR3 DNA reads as TGCAGTCCACTAGCGTTAATGGGTGGTTTGCACGAGCAGTACTTC.

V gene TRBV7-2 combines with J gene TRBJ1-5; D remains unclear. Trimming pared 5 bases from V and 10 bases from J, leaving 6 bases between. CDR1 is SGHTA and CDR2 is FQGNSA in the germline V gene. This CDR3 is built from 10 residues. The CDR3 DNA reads TGTGCCAGCAGCCTTCACCCCCAGCATTTT. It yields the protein CASSLHPQHF.

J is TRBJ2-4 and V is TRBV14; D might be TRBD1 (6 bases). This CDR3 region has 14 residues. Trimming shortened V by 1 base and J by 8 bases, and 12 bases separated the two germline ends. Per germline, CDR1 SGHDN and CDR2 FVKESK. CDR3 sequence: CASSQGANRDIQYF. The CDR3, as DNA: TGTGCCAGCAGCCAAGGGGCTAACAGGGACATTCAGTACTTC.

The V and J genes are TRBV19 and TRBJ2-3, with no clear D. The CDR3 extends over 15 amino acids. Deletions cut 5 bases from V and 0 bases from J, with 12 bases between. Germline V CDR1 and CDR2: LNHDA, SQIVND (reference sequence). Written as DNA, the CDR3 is TGTGCCAGTAGTTTGACCCTTACTAGCACAGATACGCAGTATTTT. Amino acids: CASSLTLTSTDTQYF.

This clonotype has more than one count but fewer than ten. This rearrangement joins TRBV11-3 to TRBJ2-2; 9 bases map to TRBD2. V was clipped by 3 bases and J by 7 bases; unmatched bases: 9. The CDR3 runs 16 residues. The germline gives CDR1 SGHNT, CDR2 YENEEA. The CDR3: CASSLTAGGPNGELFF. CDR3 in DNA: TGTGCCAGCAGCTTGACGGCGGGAGGGCCAAACGGGGAGCTGTTTTTT.

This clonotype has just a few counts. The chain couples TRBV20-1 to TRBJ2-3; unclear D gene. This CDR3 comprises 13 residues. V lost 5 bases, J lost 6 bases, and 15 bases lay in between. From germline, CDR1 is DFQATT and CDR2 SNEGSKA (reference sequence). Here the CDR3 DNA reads TGCAGTGCTGACGGTGGGCCGTCCGATACGCAGTATTTT. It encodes CSADGGPSDTQYF.